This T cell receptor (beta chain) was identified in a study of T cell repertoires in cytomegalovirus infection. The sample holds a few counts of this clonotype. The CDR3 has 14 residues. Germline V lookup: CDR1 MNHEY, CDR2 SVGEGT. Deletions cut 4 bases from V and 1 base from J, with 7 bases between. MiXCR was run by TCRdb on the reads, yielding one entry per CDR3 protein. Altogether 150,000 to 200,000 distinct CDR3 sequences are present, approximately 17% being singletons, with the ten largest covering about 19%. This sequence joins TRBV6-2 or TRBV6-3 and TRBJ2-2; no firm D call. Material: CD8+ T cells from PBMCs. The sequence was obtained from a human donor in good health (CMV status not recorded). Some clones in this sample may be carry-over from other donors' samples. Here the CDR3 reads CASSLSENTGELFF. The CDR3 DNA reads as TGTGCCAGCAGTTTATCGGAGAACACCGGGGAGCTGTTTTTT.